One and the same sample provided the 20 T cell receptor beta chains below, sequenced in a study of human T cells and chemical hapten exposure listed by TCRdb under 2021. The time point label corresponds to: patch test 1, 2 weeks after DPC sensitization. Reading the label with the study, this specimen's treatment or condition is: therapeutic diphenylcyclopropenone sensitization with weekly scalp DPC. Libraries were made using RACE. Sequencer: NextSeq 500. TCRdb passed the public sequencing reads through fastp at Q25 and MiXCR, retaining productive beta sequences. Rows matching on CDR3 protein sequence are summarized as one entry with the most common DNA and genes. The sample has approximately 73,000 distinct CDR3 sequences on record, about 9.3% of them singletons. The top ten clonotypes cover about 1.5% of the sample. The sequences come from whole blood, collected in connection with sensitization to the hapten diphenylcyclopropenone (DPC). The receptors were gathered from a woman between 45 and 60 years old with alopecia areata. Some clones in this sample may be carry-over from other donors' samples.

This clonotype was counted between two and nine times. The chain carries TRBV27 and TRBJ2-7; D assignment may be TRBD1 or TRBD2 (5 bases each). CDR1 is MNHEY, CDR2 SMNVEV, per germline (reference sequence). The CDR3 length is 13 residues. The V end was cut by 6 bases, the J end by 2 bases, with 11 bases between. The CDR3 loop is CASSQRGTYEQYF. In nucleotides, the CDR3 is TGTGCCAGCAGCCAGAGGGGTACCTACGAGCAGTACTTC.

The table lists this clonotype with many counts. In DNA form, the CDR3 reads TGTGCCAGTAGCGAGGACGGCGGAGGGACAGATACGCAGTATTTT. It is translated as CASSEDGGGTDTQYF. This chain connects TRBV19 to TRBJ2-3; D is perhaps TRBD2 (6 bases). V was clipped by 6 bases and J by 3 bases, with 16 bases between them. CDR3 length: 15 amino acids. CDR1 and CDR2 (germline): LNHDA, SQIVND (reference sequence).

In its sample, this clonotype was seen a few times. V gene TRBV6-2 or TRBV6-3 combines with J gene TRBJ2-1, with TRBD2 matching over 8 bases. CDR3 length: 11 amino acids. Unmatched junction bases numbered 2, after V lost 10 bases and J lost 6 bases. CDR1 and CDR2 from the germline V gene are MNHEY and SVGEGT. Written as DNA, the CDR3 is TGTGCCACCCGGGGGGGCAATGAGCAGTTCTTC. This sequence encodes CATRGGNEQFF.

This clonotype was found a few times. The chain has TRBV5-1 and TRBJ2-2; D is unclear. The V gene's germline CDR1 is SGHRS and CDR2 YFSETQ. V was trimmed by 2 bases and J by 2 bases, leaving 10 bases between them. There are 15 residues in the CDR3. The CDR3 bases are TGCGCCAGCAGCTTAGGTAGCCTTAACACCGGGGAGCTGTTTTTT. This encodes CASSLGSLNTGELFF.

This clonotype came up many times. The chain joins TRBV14 to TRBJ2-7; D not certain. This CDR3 contains 13 residues. V lost 0 bases to trimming and J lost 6 bases, with 9 bases between them. Germline CDR1 SGHDN, CDR2 FVKESK. CDR3: CASSQERWGEQYF. The CDR3 DNA reads as TGTGCCAGCAGCCAAGAAAGGTGGGGCGAGCAGTACTTC.

This sequence joins TRBV3-1 and TRBJ2-1; D remains unclear. Per germline, CDR1 LGHDT and CDR2 YNNKEL (reference sequence). There are 11 residues in the CDR3. Trimming took off 1 base at V and 8 bases at J, with 3 bases between the two ends. The DNA for the CDR3 is TGTGCCAGCAGCCAAGTGGATGAGCAGTTCTTC. Residues: CASSQVDEQFF.

In this sample, this clonotype turned up a few times. This chain uses TRBV7-9 with TRBJ1-2; D might be TRBD1 (5 bases). Germline CDR1 and CDR2: SEHNR and FQNEAQ (reference sequence). CDR3 size: 16 residues. Deletions cut 2 bases from V and 0 bases from J, with 13 bases between. This CDR3 reads CASSLTPGISNYGYTF. The CDR3 DNA is TGTGCCAGCAGCTTAACCCCAGGGATATCTAACTATGGCTACACCTTC.

The chain combines TRBV28 with TRBJ1-1; D remains unclear. Trimming pared 1 base from V and 0 bases from J, leaving 12 bases between. The CDR3 has 16 residues. Germline CDR1 and CDR2: MDHEN and SYDVKM. CDR3 amino acids: CASSLSPGSLNTEAFF. CDR3 coding DNA: TGTGCCAGCAGTTTATCCCCGGGATCATTGAACACTGAAGCTTTCTTT.

This clonotype was observed a few times. The gene calls are TRBV6-1 and TRBJ1-3; no reliable D call. Germline values: CDR1 MNHNS, CDR2 SASEGT. V was cut by 10 bases and J by 0 bases, with 10 bases left in between. CDR3 length: 13 residues. CDR3 region: CATGIASGNTIYF. In nucleotides, the CDR3 is TGTGCCACCGGGATTGCCTCTGGAAACACCATATATTTT.

The rearrangement uses TRBV10-3 and TRBJ2-3; 9 nucleotides line up with TRBD1. The V and J ends lost 6 bases and 6 bases, in that order; junction bases with no gene match: 1. This CDR3 region has 12 residues. The V gene's germline CDR1 is ENHRY and CDR2 SYGVKD. Written as DNA, the CDR3 is TGTGCCATCAGGGACAGGGGCGATACGCAGTATTTT. Its translation: CAIRDRGDTQYF.

The chain joins TRBV11-2 to TRBJ2-5; tentatively, D is TRBD1 (6 bases). Germline-derived CDR1 and CDR2 are SGHAT and FQNNGV. The germline V and J ends were trimmed by 3 bases and 5 bases, with 16 bases remaining between them. The CDR3 totals 15 residues. The DNA of the CDR3 is TGTGCCAGCAGCTTGCCCATCGGGACATCGGAGACCCAGTACTTC. Translation gives CASSLPIGTSETQYF.

The table lists this clonotype with many counts. V and J are TRBV4-3 and TRBJ2-1; the D is unclear. Trimming cost V 6 bases and J 1 base, with 16 bases left between them. The CDR3 covers 16 residues. Germline V lookup: CDR1 LGHNA, CDR2 YSLEER. The CDR3 DNA is TGCGCCAGCAGTGGCGGACCGTTAGCATCCTACAATGAGCAGTTCTTC. It specifies CASSGGPLASYNEQFF.

As for this clonotype: This CDR3 fails to terminate in the conserved phenylalanine or tryptophan, so it likely reflects a read error. The DNA for the CDR3 is TGCAGTGCATTAGACAGGATTCAGGGAGAGCAGTTCCTC. It encodes CSALDRIQGEQFL. The chain couples TRBV20-1 to TRBJ2-1; possible D gene TRBD1, 6 bases. Per germline, CDR1 DFQATT and CDR2 SNEGSKA (reference sequence). CDR3 size: 13 residues. Trimming left V 6 bases short and J 10 bases short, with 19 bases between.

Written as DNA, the CDR3 is TGTGCCAGCAGTTTACCCACCGGGGCAGAGACCCAGTACTTC. This codes for CASSLPTGAETQYF. V gene TRBV28 combines with J gene TRBJ2-5; D is tentatively TRBD1 or TRBD2 (5 bases each). Trimming shortened V by 2 bases and J by 4 bases, and 11 bases separated the two germline ends. The CDR3 totals 14 residues. Germline lookup yields CDR1 MDHEN and CDR2 SYDVKM.

A few counts support this clonotype. The chain links TRBV29-1 to TRBJ2-1, with TRBD2 matching 7 bases. This CDR3 comprises 14 residues. The ends lost 5 bases at V and 9 bases at J; junction bases unmatched: 13. Germline V gives CDR1 SQVTM, CDR2 ANQGSEA. In nucleotides, the CDR3 is TGCAGCGTTCTACTAGCGAGAGAGAAGAGTGAGCAGTTCTTC. Encoded protein: CSVLLAREKSEQFF.

This clonotype was observed a handful of times. V gene TRBV7-9 combines with J gene TRBJ2-3; possibly TRBD1 for D (6 bases). The CDR3 loop spans 13 amino acids. CDR1 is SEHNR and CDR2 is FQNEAQ in the germline V gene (reference sequence). V lost 2 bases and J 10 bases, leaving 13 bases between the germline ends. DNA for the CDR3: TGTGCCAGCAGCTTACGGACAGAGTATCCGCAGTATTTT. Protein product: CASSLRTEYPQYF. The entire variable domain, with the rest obtained from reference TRBV7-9 and TRBJ2-3, is as follows: DTGVSQNPRHKITKRGQNVTFRCDPISEHNRLYWYRQTLGQGPEFLTYFQNEAQLEKSRLLSDRFSAERPKGSFSTLEIQRTEQGDSAMYLCASSLRTEYPQYFGPGTRLTVL.

V usage is TRBV12-3 or TRBV12-4 and J usage is TRBJ2-6, with D possibly being TRBD2 (5 bases). This CDR3 has 18 residues. Deletions cut 1 base from V and 0 bases from J, with 13 bases between. The CDR3 DNA sequence: TGTGCCAGCAGTTTAGGCAGAGGGTTAAACTCTGGGGCCAACGTCCTGACTTTC. The encoded protein is CASSLGRGLNSGANVLTF.

This clonotype was picked up a small number of times. This rearrangement joins TRBV11-2 to TRBJ2-7; 9 bases align to TRBD2. The CDR3 is 16 residues long. V dropped 5 bases and J dropped 6; count of bases not matched to a gene: 14. Germline V CDR1 and CDR2: SGHAT, FQNNGV. CDR3 sequence: CASSLPMGGRAFEQYF. For the CDR3, the DNA is TGTGCCAGCAGCCTACCGATGGGCGGGAGGGCCTTCGAGCAGTACTTC.

CDR3 loop: CASNRPGNTEAFF. Here the CDR3 DNA reads TGTGCCAGCAATAGACCAGGGAACACTGAAGCTTTCTTT. The chain carries TRBV27 and TRBJ1-1; D is unresolved. The CDR3 spans 13 residues. V was cut by 7 bases and J by 1 base, with 10 bases left in between. Germline values: CDR1 MNHEY, CDR2 SMNVEV (reference sequence).

The rearrangement uses TRBV5-1 and TRBJ2-1; 12 bases are shared with TRBD1. Germline CDR1 and CDR2: SGHRS and YFSETQ. The CDR3 covers 14 residues. V lost 4 bases and J lost 9; bases outside the gene matches: 5. The CDR3 DNA follows: TGCGCCAGCAGCACCGGGACAGGGGGCTCTGAGCAGTTCTTC. It yields the protein CASSTGTGGSEQFF.